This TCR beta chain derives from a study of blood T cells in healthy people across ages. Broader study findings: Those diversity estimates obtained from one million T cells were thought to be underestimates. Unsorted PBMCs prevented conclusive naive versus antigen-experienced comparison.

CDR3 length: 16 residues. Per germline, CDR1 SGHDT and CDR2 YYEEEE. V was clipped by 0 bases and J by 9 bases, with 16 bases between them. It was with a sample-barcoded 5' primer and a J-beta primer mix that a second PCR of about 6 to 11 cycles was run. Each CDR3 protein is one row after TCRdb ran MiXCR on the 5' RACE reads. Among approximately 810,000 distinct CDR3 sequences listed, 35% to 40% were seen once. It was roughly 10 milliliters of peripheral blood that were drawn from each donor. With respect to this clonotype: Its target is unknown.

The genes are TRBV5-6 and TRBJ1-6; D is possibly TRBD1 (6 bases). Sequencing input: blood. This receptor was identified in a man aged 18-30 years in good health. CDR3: CASSLATDSMGSPLHF. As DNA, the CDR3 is TGTGCCAGCAGCTTGGCAACGGACAGTATGGGTTCACCCCTCCACTTT.